Listed below are T cell receptor beta chains from one sample, sequenced in a study of T cell changes during pregnancy in multiple sclerosis. Some clones are missing from TCRdb's copy, which holds only in-frame ones; the method was immunoSEQ multiplex PCR. The repertoire holds fewer than 95,000 clones, approximately 90% seen once, with 1.5% to 2% in the top ten. The sequencing used peripheral blood, collected in the first trimester of pregnancy. Receptor source: a female donor in good health, enrolled as a control in a pregnancy study. Each CDR3 is given with its conserved first and last residue. Fields, in order: clone size, V gene, CDR3 protein. Only part of the rows carry a size: once, few, many, or a class if the clone is expanded.

.,TRBV5-1,CASSSMGEREPTDTQYF
.,TRBV4-1,CASSQPTSGSHGELFF
.,TRBV7-9,CASSLGLSIDLTF
few,TRBV2,CASSIGGGLTDTQYF
once,TRBV7-8,CASSSLTGPYEQYF
.,TRBV18,CASSPAVRSTDTQYF
.,TRBV5-4,CASSLRGQGTTSTDTQYF
.,TRBV29-1,CSVVTSGIRGEQFF
.,TRBV19,CASSIEDRLLGNEQYF
.,TRBV4-1,CASSQEPGQGPEDTQYF
.,TRBV5-1,CASSTRPPDPYEQYF
.,TRBV28,CASTLPGLGEQYF
.,TRBV29-1,CSVEGRGSWHNEQFF
.,TRBV6-5,CASSLEGGETQYF
once,TRBV5-4,CASSPVGREGSYEQYF
.,TRBV19,CASSPPTGVGANVLTF
.,TRBV27,CASIPYYGTGRTDTQYF
.,TRBV13,CASSLTGSNQPQHF
.,TRBV10-3,CAIGTRGDEKLFF
.,TRBV21-1,CASTLADRGRTSDTGELFF
.,TRBV6-5,CASSSAGMDTQYF
.,TRBV7-9,CASSPRGLAGGLETQYF
few,TRBV11-2,CASATSVGNTIYF
.,TRBV2,CASRGQMNTEAFF
.,TRBV9,CASSVEWLADEQFF
.,TRBV2,CASTKMGLAGNQETQYF
once,TRBV15,CAAKPGQGARQGTEAFF
once,TRBV9,CASSVSPNSYNEQFF
.,TRBV6-4,CASSPGQDYNEQFF
few,TRBV29-1,CSVLPSRAGNTIYF
.,TRBV7-2,CASSLDRDLYGYTF
.,TRBV5-6,CASSLWDFSYEQYF
.,TRBV14,CASSQDGAGGPFYRDEQFF
.,TRBV4-1,CASSQGWDSENEKLFF
.,TRBV15,CATSRDRRSLKNEKLFF
.,TRBV7-2,CASSLEPGVEKQFF
.,TRBV28,CASSQNRVARDEQFF
.,TRBV4-1,CASSPRNGEPEAFF
.,TRBV25-1,CASSETGTGEYEQYF
.,TRBV19,CASSIRDSPEAFF
.,TRBV5-6,CASSLFSGYEQYF
.,TRBV5-4,CASRRDRATEAFF
.,TRBV28,CASRSTGNTEAFF
.,TRBV4-1,CASTTGALVNTEAFF
.,TRBV6-1,CASIDGGDQNTEAFF
.,TRBV5-4,CASSADTQETQYF
.,TRBV6-5,CASSYGEGGYNEQFF